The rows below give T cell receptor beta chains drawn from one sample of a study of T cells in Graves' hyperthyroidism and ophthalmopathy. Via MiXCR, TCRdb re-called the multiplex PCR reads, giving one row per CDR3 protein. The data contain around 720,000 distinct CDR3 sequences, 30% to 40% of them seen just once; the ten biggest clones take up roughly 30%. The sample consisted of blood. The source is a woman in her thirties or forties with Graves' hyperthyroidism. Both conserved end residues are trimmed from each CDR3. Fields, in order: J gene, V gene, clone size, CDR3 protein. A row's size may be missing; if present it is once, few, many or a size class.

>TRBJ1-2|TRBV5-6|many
ASSVQTGDGRGYT
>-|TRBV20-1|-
SEMGAGGLEQF
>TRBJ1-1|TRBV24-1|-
ATSDFGDTEAF
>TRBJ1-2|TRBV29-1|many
SVDTEYGYT
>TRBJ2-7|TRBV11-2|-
ASSSQQGRGIYEQY
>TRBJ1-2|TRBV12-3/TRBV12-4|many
ASSFPSVGYT
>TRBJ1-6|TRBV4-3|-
ASSQDLAVPSSPLH
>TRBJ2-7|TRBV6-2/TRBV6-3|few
ASSSWGLVGEQY
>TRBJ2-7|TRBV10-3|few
AISTPRGRGDEQY
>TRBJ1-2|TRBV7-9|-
ASSLDSYNGYT
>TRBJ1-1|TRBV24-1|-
ATSDSTVGQPLVTEAF
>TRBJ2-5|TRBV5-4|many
ASSLRGTETQY
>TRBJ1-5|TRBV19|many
ASSIEGNQPQH
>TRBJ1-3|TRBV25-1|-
ASSLVWDSNSGNTVY
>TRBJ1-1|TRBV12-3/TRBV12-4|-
ASKSRDRGGLD
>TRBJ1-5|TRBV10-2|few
ASREPGDQPQH
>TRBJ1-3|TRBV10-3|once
AISATGSDTIY
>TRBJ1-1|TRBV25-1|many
ASGRGRTEAF
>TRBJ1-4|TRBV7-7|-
ASSPGTGFEELF
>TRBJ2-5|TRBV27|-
ASSLTYWAVQETQY
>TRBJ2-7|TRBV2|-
ASSPAGQTYEQY
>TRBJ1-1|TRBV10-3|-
AIGRARATEAF
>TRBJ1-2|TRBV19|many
ASRFMQGDYGYT
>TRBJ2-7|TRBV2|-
ASSDGLHGQSRSYEQY
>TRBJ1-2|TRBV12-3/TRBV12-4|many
ASDSSNYGYT
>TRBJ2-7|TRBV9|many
ASSARDREYGEQY
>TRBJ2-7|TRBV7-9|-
ASSRRAGGYNEQY
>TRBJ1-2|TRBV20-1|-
SARPPMGAWGYT
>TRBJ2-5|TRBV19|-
ASSSHPGETQY
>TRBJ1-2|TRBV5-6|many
ASSLTSGYT
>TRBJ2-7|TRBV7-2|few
ASSLLAGSTYEQY
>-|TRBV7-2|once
ASSQTQGAETQY
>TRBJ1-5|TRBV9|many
ASSVRQDGGPQH
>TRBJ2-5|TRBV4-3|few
ASSPTGGFGETQY
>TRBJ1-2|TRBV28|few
ASSPGLAYGYT
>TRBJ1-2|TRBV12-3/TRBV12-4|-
ASSLGSGSNYGYT
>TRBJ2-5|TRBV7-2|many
ASSFSNQETQY
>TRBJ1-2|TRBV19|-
ASSIDLSGRGRTSGYT
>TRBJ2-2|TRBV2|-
AGHTARTGVPGELF
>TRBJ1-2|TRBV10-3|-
ASSGQGGIYGYT
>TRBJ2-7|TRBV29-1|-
SGKAGVGYEQY
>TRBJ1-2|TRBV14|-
ASSQVREAGGYT